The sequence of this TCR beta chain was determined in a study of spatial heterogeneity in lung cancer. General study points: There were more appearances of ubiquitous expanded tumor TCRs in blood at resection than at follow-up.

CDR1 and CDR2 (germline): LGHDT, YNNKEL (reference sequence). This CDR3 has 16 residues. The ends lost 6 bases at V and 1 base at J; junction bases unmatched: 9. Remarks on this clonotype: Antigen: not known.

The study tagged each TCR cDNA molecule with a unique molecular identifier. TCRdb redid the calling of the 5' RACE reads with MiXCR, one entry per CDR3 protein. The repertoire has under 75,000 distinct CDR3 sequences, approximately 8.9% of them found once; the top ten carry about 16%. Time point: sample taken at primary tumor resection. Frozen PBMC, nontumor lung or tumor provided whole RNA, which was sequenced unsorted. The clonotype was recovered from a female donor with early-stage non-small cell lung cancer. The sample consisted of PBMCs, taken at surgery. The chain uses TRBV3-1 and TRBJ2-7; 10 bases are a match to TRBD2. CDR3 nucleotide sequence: TGTGCCAGCAGTCAGCGGGGGGGAGGGCGTTCCTACGAGCAGTACTTC. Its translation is CASSQRGGGRSYEQYF.